What follows describes a single TCR beta chain. Time point specified: new active TB diagnosis, blood taken before or within 7 days of starting treatment. This entry comes from a study of T cells in tuberculosis. The CDR3 runs 12 residues. Germline V gene sequence: CDR1 SGHNT, CDR2 YENEEA. V lost 4 bases, J lost 1 base, and 4 bases lay in between. Assay used: immunoSEQ multiplex PCR; TCRdb lists only in-frame clones, some missing. The data contain around 40,000 clones, roughly 94% of them seen just once; the ten biggest clones take up around 4.2%. Here the sequenced sample was PBMCs, taken at tuberculosis diagnosis. The sequence derives from an adult with tuberculosis. This chain uses TRBV11-3 with TRBJ1-2; D is unresolved. CDR3 amino acids: CASSSFNYGYTF. DNA of the CDR3: TGTGCCAGCAGCTCCTTTAACTATGGCTACACCTTC.